This TCR beta chain was identified during a study of blood T cell repertoires in COVID-19. Study-level background: Samples came from the United States, Italy and Spain, spanning acute and convalescent COVID-19. From T cells, B-cell-depleted T cells, or PBMCs came the material, which was cDNA or gDNA.

Germline values: CDR1 SGHVS, CDR2 FQNEAQ. The CDR3 sequence is 17 residues long. J was trimmed by 7 bases and V by 7 bases; bases with no gene match: 17. The authors' processing: Cell counts per sample came from amplifying reference gene primers. Repertoires were generated with immunoSEQ multiplex PCR, while TCRdb's copy carries only in-frame clones and drops some. Clonal size and the V and J genes are those of that table, whereas D and trimming came from the DNA. The sample lists roughly 190,000 clones; 70% to 90% were seen once. Sequences were obtained from peripheral blood. This receptor was identified in a woman aged 70 to 79 with active or convalescent COVID-19. The chain uses TRBV7-8 and TRBJ2-2, with 8 bases matching TRBD1. The CDR3 DNA reads as TGTGCCAGCATATTCCGGACAGGGAAAGGCGTAAGCGGGGAGCTGTTTTTT. Protein product: CASIFRTGKGVSGELFF.